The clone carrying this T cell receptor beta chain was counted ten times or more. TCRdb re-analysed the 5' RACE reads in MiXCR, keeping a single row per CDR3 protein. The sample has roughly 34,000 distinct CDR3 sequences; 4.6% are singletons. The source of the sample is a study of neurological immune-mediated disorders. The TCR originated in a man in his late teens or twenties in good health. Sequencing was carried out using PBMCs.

The CDR3 DNA sequence: TGTGCCAGCACTAAAAAGACCCGGGACAGGGTCTCTGGGGCCAACGTCCTGACTTTC. This codes for CASTKKTRDRVSGANVLTF. The V and J genes are TRBV6-6 and TRBJ2-6; 9 nucleotides agree with TRBD1. V dropped 7 bases and J dropped 0; count of bases not matched to a gene: 13. The CDR3 has 19 amino acids. Germline V lookup: CDR1 MNHNY, CDR2 SVGAGI (reference sequence).